The 22 T cell receptor beta chains below all came from one sample that was sequenced in a study of CD8 T cells in ankylosing spondylitis. TCRdb re-called the 5' RACE reads through MiXCR, storing one row per CDR3 protein. The data contain approximately 350,000 distinct CDR3 sequences, about 15% of them seen just once; the ten biggest clones take up roughly 0.99%. The sequenced sample was blood, either unsorted or a sorted T cell fraction (not recorded which). The receptor set was obtained from a male donor with ankylosing spondylitis or in good health (not recorded which).

This clonotype was counted a few times. J is TRBJ1-5 and V is TRBV12-3 or TRBV12-4; 9 nucleotides match TRBD1. V shed 6 bases, J shed 7 bases, and the junction held 7 bases outside the gene matches. CDR3 length: 14 residues. CDR3 sequence reads: CASRPTGGEQPQHF. Written as DNA, the CDR3 is TGTGCCAGCAGGCCTACAGGGGGCGAACAGCCCCAGCATTTT.

At least ten counts were recorded for this clonotype. This chain connects TRBV12-3 or TRBV12-4 to TRBJ1-3; the D is unclear. The V end was cut by 3 bases, the J end by 0 bases, with 3 bases between. The CDR3 runs to 13 residues. The chain's CDR3 is CASSFASGNTIYF. The CDR3 DNA sequence: TGTGCCAGCAGTTTTGCCTCTGGAAACACCATATATTTT.

This clonotype turned up a few times. The chain uses TRBV20-1 and TRBJ1-1; D remains ambiguous. The CDR3 is 14 amino acids. From germline, CDR1 is DFQATT and CDR2 SNEGSKA (reference sequence). The ends were cut back, 0 bases at V and 1 base at J, with 9 bases in the middle. The CDR3 DNA reads TGCAGTGCTAGAGACTCCTCCCGGAACACTGAAGCTTTCTTT. Protein: CSARDSSRNTEAFF.

This sequence joins TRBV6-1 and TRBJ2-3; 7 nucleotides align to TRBD2. There are 16 residues in the CDR3. Germline assignment: CDR1 MNHNS and CDR2 SASEGT. V shed 4 bases and J 4 bases; nucleotides not matched to a gene: 11. CDR3 nucleotides: TGTGCCAGCAGTGCGGGACTGGCGGGAGCAGCAGATACGCAGTATTTT. Protein sequence: CASSAGLAGAADTQYF.

This clonotype was seen only a few times. The V and J genes are TRBV18 and TRBJ1-3; TRBD1 might be the D (5 bases). V was clipped by 6 bases and J by 4 bases, with 16 bases between them. The length of the CDR3 is 15 residues. Germline V CDR1 and CDR2: KGHSH, LQKENI. CDR3 loop: CASSLSGTQGNTIYF. CDR3 nucleotide sequence: TGTGCCAGCTCTCTCTCTGGGACCCAGGGAAACACCATATATTTT. Based on the CDR3 plus reference TRBV18 and TRBJ1-3, the full variable domain is NAGVMQNPRHLVRRRGQEARLRCSPMKGHSHVYWYRQLPEEGLKFMVYLQKENIIDESGMPKERFSAEFPKEGPSILRIQQVVRGDSAAYFCASSLSGTQGNTIYFGEGSWLTVV.

This clonotype was seen a handful of times. The CDR3 reads CASSTTTGTGGYEQYF. DNA for the CDR3: TGTGCCAGTAGTACCACCACCGGGACAGGGGGCTACGAGCAGTACTTC. The chain links TRBV19 to TRBJ2-7; TRBD1 aligns across 11 bases. There are 16 residues in the CDR3. Germline-derived CDR1 and CDR2 are LNHDA and SQIVND (reference sequence). V was clipped by 4 bases and J by 3 bases; unmatched bases: 8.

This clonotype occurred a few times. The V gene is TRBV7-7, the J gene TRBJ2-2; 7 positions match TRBD2. Germline-derived CDR1 and CDR2 are SSHAT and FNYEAQ (reference sequence). The CDR3 is 15 residues long. The ends lost 1 base at V and 5 bases at J; junction bases unmatched: 4. The CDR3 sequence is CASSLEAGVTGELFF. Here the CDR3 DNA reads TGTGCCAGCAGCTTAGAGGCGGGGGTGACCGGGGAGCTGTTTTTT.

The V gene is TRBV12-3 or TRBV12-4, the J gene TRBJ1-4; the D gene is possibly TRBD1 (5 bases). The CDR3 is 15 amino acids. The V and J ends lost 2 bases and 5 bases respectively, with 12 bases between them. CDR3 loop: CASSLISGANEKLFF. As DNA, the CDR3 is TGTGCCAGCAGTTTAATATCTGGGGCGAATGAAAAACTGTTTTTT.

V is TRBV7-7 and J is TRBJ2-3; 7 nucleotides align to TRBD2. This CDR3 region has 15 residues. The germline V gene has CDR1 SSHAT and CDR2 FNYEAQ (reference sequence). V gave up 5 bases and J gave up 3 bases; unmatched junction bases: 8. The CDR3 DNA reads as TGTGCCAGCAGCCTCGGACTAGAGAAGACAGATACGCAGTATTTT. Translation gives CASSLGLEKTDTQYF. The full variable domain, rest sourced from reference TRBV7-7 and TRBJ2-3, is GAGVSQSPRYKVTKRGQDVTLRCDPISSHATLYWYQQALGQGPEFLTYFNYEAQPDKSGLPSDRFSAERPEGSISTLTIQRTEQRDSAMYRCASSLGLEKTDTQYFGPGTRLTVL.

This clonotype was recorded a few times. This chain uses TRBV27 with TRBJ1-2; D possibly corresponds to TRBD1 (5 bases). Germline lookup yields CDR1 MNHEY and CDR2 SMNVEV (reference sequence). Trimming shortened V by 5 bases and J by 5 bases, and 9 bases separated the two germline ends. The CDR3 is made up of 12 amino acids. The chain's CDR3 is CASSDGGYGYTF. CDR3 in DNA: TGTGCCAGCAGTGATGGGGGGTATGGCTACACCTTC.

In this sample, this clonotype turned up a few times. This sequence joins TRBV2 and TRBJ2-1; TRBD2 matches 12 bases. Germline trimming cut 5 bases from V and 2 bases from J; bases unmatched to any gene: 1. There are 15 residues in the CDR3. Per germline, CDR1 SNHLY and CDR2 FYNNEI. CDR3 loop: CASSRTSGTYNEQFF. Written as DNA, the CDR3 is TGTGCCAGCAGTCGGACTAGCGGGACCTACAATGAGCAGTTCTTC.

The chain recombines TRBV24-1 with TRBJ1-5; tentative D call: TRBD1 (5 bases). V dropped 3 bases and J dropped 5 bases, with 16 bases sitting between them. There are 16 residues in the CDR3. Germline-derived CDR1 and CDR2 are KGHDR and SFDVKD. The CDR3 sequence is CATSDPFSRVDQPQHF. As DNA, the CDR3 is TGTGCCACCAGTGATCCCTTTAGCAGGGTAGATCAGCCCCAGCATTTT.

V usage is TRBV27 and J usage is TRBJ2-2; D is possibly TRBD2 (5 bases). Looked up from germline, CDR1 is MNHEY and CDR2 is SMNVEV (reference sequence). There are 16 residues in the CDR3. V lost 7 bases and J 0 bases, leaving 15 bases between the germline ends. CDR3 region: CASTPKSGPNTGELFF. The CDR3 DNA sequence: TGTGCCAGCACCCCAAAAAGCGGACCGAACACCGGGGAGCTGTTTTTT.

The chain has TRBV3-1 and TRBJ2-5; 9 positions agree with TRBD1. J gave up 5 bases and V 2 bases, and 6 bases lay outside the gene matches. CDR1 is LGHDT, CDR2 YNNKEL, per germline (reference sequence). The CDR3 is 15 amino acids. The CDR3 here is CASSQSTGGAETQYF. The CDR3, as DNA: TGTGCCAGCAGCCAATCCACAGGGGGCGCGGAGACCCAGTACTTC.

In this sample, this clonotype turned up many times. Written as DNA, the CDR3 is TGCAGCGTTGCAGAAGCTTATGGCTACACCTTC. Its protein is CSVAEAYGYTF. V is TRBV29-1 and J is TRBJ1-2; no definite D call. Trimming stripped 4 bases from V and 5 bases from J, with 8 bases between. Germline-derived CDR1 and CDR2 are SQVTM and ANQGSEA. This CDR3 comprises 11 residues.

This clonotype was seen a few times. The chain recombines TRBV6-1 with TRBJ1-2; no reliable D call. The germline gives CDR1 MNHNS, CDR2 SASEGT. The CDR3 covers 12 residues. Deletions cut 2 bases from V and 8 bases from J, with 9 bases between. The DNA for the CDR3 is TGTGCCAGCAGTGAAATCGTTGGAGGCTACACCTTC. Residues: CASSEIVGGYTF.

This clonotype was seen a handful of times. This sequence joins TRBV20-1 and TRBJ2-3, with D tentatively TRBD2 (7 bases). CDR3 length equals 12 residues. Per germline, CDR1 DFQATT and CDR2 SNEGSKA (reference sequence). Trimming cost V 3 bases and J 5 bases, with 9 bases left between them. In DNA form, the CDR3 reads TGCAGTGCTAGCGGGGGGCGAGATACGCAGTATTTT. This translates into CSASGGRDTQYF.

The rearrangement joins TRBV2 to TRBJ2-1; the match to TRBD2 covers 9 bases. V dropped 1 base and J dropped 9; count of bases not matched to a gene: 1. Per germline, CDR1 SNHLY and CDR2 FYNNEI. The CDR3 runs 13 residues. CDR3: CASSEGREGEQFF. CDR3 in DNA: TGTGCCAGCAGTGAAGGGCGGGAGGGTGAGCAGTTCTTC.

This clonotype was seen only a few times. The gene calls are TRBV12-3 or TRBV12-4 and TRBJ2-1; the D gene is possibly TRBD1 (6 bases). The CDR3 has 15 amino acids. Trimming took 5 bases from V and 3 from J, leaving 14 bases between them. The CDR3 protein is CASSARDTHYNEQFF. The CDR3 DNA follows: TGTGCCAGCAGTGCCCGGGACACCCACTACAATGAGCAGTTCTTC.

The chain employs TRBV6-1 and TRBJ1-2; 9 bases agree with TRBD1. Trimming cost V 7 bases and J 4 bases; bases outside gene matches: 7. The CDR3 runs 14 residues. Germline V lookup: CDR1 MNHNS, CDR2 SASEGT. CDR3 bases: TGTGCCAGCACCCAAGGACAGGGGATCTATGGCTACACCTTC. It is translated as CASTQGQGIYGYTF.

This clonotype has a handful of counts. This chain uses TRBV7-8 with TRBJ2-6; 7 bases agree with TRBD2. The V and J ends lost 5 bases and 1 base, in that order; junction bases with no gene match: 14. The CDR3 has 19 amino acids. Germline V gene sequence: CDR1 SGHVS, CDR2 FQNEAQ. CDR3 nucleotides: TGTGCCAGCAGCGATTACACTAGAGCGGGAAAATCTGGGGCCAACGTCCTGACTTTC. The encoded protein is CASSDYTRAGKSGANVLTF.

The chain couples TRBV6-1 to TRBJ2-4; D remains unclear. V was trimmed by 6 bases and J by 4 bases, leaving 19 bases between them. Germline values: CDR1 MNHNS, CDR2 SASEGT. The CDR3 is 16 amino acids. CDR3 coding DNA: TGTGCCAGCAGCGAGCGATATTCCGGCCAAAAAAACATTCAGTACTTC. Encoded protein: CASSERYSGQKNIQYF.